The 15 T cell receptor beta chains in this list originate from one sample, sequenced in a study of blood T cells in healthy people across ages. Next came a second PCR, run for roughly 6 to 11 cycles, which used a sample-barcoded 5' primer along with a J-beta primer mix. TCRdb used MiXCR to reprocess the 5' RACE reads, holding one entry per CDR3 protein. The repertoire includes around 710,000 distinct CDR3 sequences, about 40% of them detected once, and around 20% sits in the top ten. Sequencing used blood. These receptors were obtained from a woman aged 60-75 years in good health.

V and J are TRBV20-1 and TRBJ2-5; 11 positions agree with TRBD2. J was trimmed by 5 bases and V by 6 bases; bases with no gene match: 11. The CDR3 has 15 amino acids. The V gene's germline CDR1 is DFQATT and CDR2 SNEGSKA (reference sequence). CDR3 amino acids: CSAKTSGAYRETQYF. The CDR3 DNA follows: TGCAGTGCCAAGACTAGCGGGGCTTACCGGGAGACCCAGTACTTC.

This clonotype has a count of ten or more. This chain's CDR3 is CASSPAGQPYGYTF. In DNA form, the CDR3 reads TGTGCCAGCAGTCCGGCCGGACAACCCTATGGCTACACCTTC. The rearrangement links TRBV7-3 to TRBJ1-2, with a tentative D call TRBD1 (5 bases). The CDR3 has 14 amino acids. Trimming left V 6 bases short and J 4 bases short, with 15 bases between. The germline V gene encodes CDR1 SGHTA and CDR2 FQGTGA.

This chain connects TRBV7-2 to TRBJ2-4; 7 nucleotides align to TRBD2. The J call could be wrong; TRBJ2-7 is a better fit for the DNA end. CDR3 length: 14 residues. Germline V gene sequence: CDR1 SGHTA, CDR2 FQGNSA. The CDR3 coding sequence is TGTGCCAGCAGCTTAGACGCGGGAGTGGGCGAGCAGTACTTC. Translated, it gives CASSLDAGVGEQYF.

The chain uses TRBV6-2 or TRBV6-3 and TRBJ2-1, with D unresolved. Germline V gene lookup returns CDR1 MNHEY and CDR2 SVGEGT. This CDR3 region has 12 residues. The germline V and J ends were trimmed by 5 bases and 5 bases, with 7 bases remaining between them. The DNA for the CDR3 is TGTGCCAGCAGTGTCTTAAACAATGAGCAGTTCTTC. Its translation is CASSVLNNEQFF.

This clonotype came up a few times. This sequence joins TRBV4-1 and TRBJ1-4; D gene ambiguous. CDR1 is MGHRA and CDR2 is YSYEKL in the germline V gene. V lost 4 bases, J lost 12 bases, and 9 bases lay in between. The CDR3 loop spans 11 amino acids. The DNA of the CDR3 is TGCGCCAGCAGCCCGGGATTAGAACTGTTTTTT. Amino acid sequence: CASSPGLELFF.

This clonotype appeared a few times. This rearrangement joins TRBV6-6 to TRBJ2-7; D possibly uses TRBD1 or TRBD2 (5 bases each). CDR3 length equals 12 residues. V lost 8 bases and J 4 bases, leaving 12 bases between the germline ends. Germline CDR1 is MNHNY and CDR2 is SVGAGI (reference sequence). The CDR3 sequence is CASGGAEYEQYF. Written as DNA, the CDR3 is TGTGCCAGCGGGGGTGCGGAATACGAGCAGTACTTC.

As concerns this clonotype: This sequence may be a read error, since a much larger clone differs from it by one base. This chain uses TRBV15 with TRBJ2-1; 11 nucleotides agree with TRBD1. The CDR3 spans 16 residues. Germline CDR1 reads LNHNV; CDR2 reads YYDKDF (reference sequence). The CDR3 DNA reads TGTGCCGCCAGCAGAGATCCGGACAGGGGGCTTGGTGAGCAGTTCTTC. This codes for CAASRDPDRGLGEQFF.

Comment on this clonotype: Relative to the germline gene, one junction end is altered; a read error may explain this. This chain joins TRBV7-2 and TRBJ1-6; TRBD1 might be the D (5 bases). The V gene's germline CDR1 is SGHTA and CDR2 FQGNSA. CDR3 length: 15 residues. The CDR3 nucleotides are TGTGCCGGCAGCTCCGGGACCGTATTAAATTCACCCCTCCACTTT. Amino acids: CAGSSGTVLNSPLHF.

The gene calls are TRBV5-1 and TRBJ2-1; D not certain. The CDR3 consists of 14 residues. V was clipped by 0 bases and J by 6 bases, with 10 bases between them. CDR1 is SGHRS, CDR2 YFSETQ, per germline. Written as DNA, the CDR3 is TGCGCCAGCAGCTTGGGTACTATAAGCAATGAGCAGTTCTTC. It translates to CASSLGTISNEQFF.

There are a few counts of this clonotype. This sequence joins TRBV20-1 and TRBJ1-2; 9 bases align to TRBD1. J gave up 4 bases and V 0 bases, and 6 bases lay outside the gene matches. CDR1 and CDR2 from the germline V gene are DFQATT and SNEGSKA (reference sequence). The CDR3 contains 15 residues. CDR3 protein: CSARDPQGAVYGYTF. The CDR3, as DNA: TGCAGTGCTAGAGACCCACAGGGGGCAGTCTATGGCTACACCTTC.

This clonotype has only a few counts. The chain recombines TRBV20-1 with TRBJ2-5; 8 bases agree with TRBD2. V lost 6 bases and J lost 6; bases outside the gene matches: 3. Germline V gene sequence: CDR1 DFQATT, CDR2 SNEGSKA (reference sequence). CDR3 size: 11 residues. CDR3 nucleotide sequence: TGCAGTGCCCGGGAGGGACAGACCCAGTACTTC. As protein: CSAREGQTQYF.

This clonotype came up a few times. The CDR3 loop reads CASLGGPSYEQYF. Written as DNA, the CDR3 is TGTGCCAGCTTGGGTGGACCGTCCTACGAGCAGTACTTC. The chain links TRBV7-9 to TRBJ2-4; D remains ambiguous. The J call may not be correct, given that the DNA end is closer to TRBJ2-7. The CDR3 totals 13 residues. In germline, CDR1 is SEHNR, CDR2 FQNEAQ (reference sequence).

This clonotype appeared a few times. The chain uses TRBV12-3 or TRBV12-4 and TRBJ1-2; D ambiguous. V gave up 0 bases and J gave up 5 bases, with 7 bases separating them. The CDR3 runs to 13 residues. The CDR3 region has the DNA TGTGCCAGCAGTTTAGCGCTCACTTATGGCTACACCTTC. Its translation is CASSLALTYGYTF.

This clonotype occurred a few times. The chain joins TRBV6-2 or TRBV6-3 to TRBJ2-1; possibly TRBD1 for D (5 bases). Germline lookup yields CDR1 MNHEY and CDR2 SVGEGT. This CDR3 region has 15 residues. V was pared by 0 bases and J by 10 bases, with 16 bases between. CDR3 sequence reads: CASSYSINLSGEQFF. DNA of the CDR3: TGTGCCAGCAGTTACTCGATTAACCTATCAGGGGAGCAGTTCTTC.

Only a few counts were recorded for this clonotype. CDR3 residues: CASSQGRQGSETQYF. As DNA, the CDR3 is TGTGCCAGCAGCCAAGGGAGGCAGGGGAGTGAGACCCAGTACTTC. The V gene is TRBV4-2, the J gene TRBJ2-5, with TRBD1 as a possible D gene (6 bases). The CDR3 spans 15 residues. CDR1 is LGHNA and CDR2 is YNFKEQ in the germline V gene. Trimming took 1 base from V and 5 from J, leaving 14 bases between them.